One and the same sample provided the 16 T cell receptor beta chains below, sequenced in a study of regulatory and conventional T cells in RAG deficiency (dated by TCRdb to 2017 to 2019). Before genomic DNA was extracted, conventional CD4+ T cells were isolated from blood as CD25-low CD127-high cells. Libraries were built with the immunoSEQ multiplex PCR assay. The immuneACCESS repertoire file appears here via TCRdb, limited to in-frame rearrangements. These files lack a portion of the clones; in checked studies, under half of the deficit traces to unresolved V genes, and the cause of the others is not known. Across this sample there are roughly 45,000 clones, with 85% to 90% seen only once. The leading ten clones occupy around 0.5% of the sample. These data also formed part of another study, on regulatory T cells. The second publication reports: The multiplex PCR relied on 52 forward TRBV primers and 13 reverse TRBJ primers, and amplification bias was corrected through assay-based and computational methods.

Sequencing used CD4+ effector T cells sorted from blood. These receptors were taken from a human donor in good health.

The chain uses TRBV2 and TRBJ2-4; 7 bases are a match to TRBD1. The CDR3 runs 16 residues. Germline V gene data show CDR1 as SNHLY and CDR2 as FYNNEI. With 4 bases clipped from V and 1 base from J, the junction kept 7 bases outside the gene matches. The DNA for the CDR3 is TGTGCCAGCAGTGTACAGGGGTTGACCGCCAAAAACATTCAGTACTTC. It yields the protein CASSVQGLTAKNIQYF. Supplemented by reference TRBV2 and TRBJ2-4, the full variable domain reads EPEVTQTPSHQVTQMGQEVILRCVPISNHLYFYWYRQILGQKVEFLVSFYNNEISEKSEIFDDQFSVERPDGSNFTLKIRSTKLEDSAMYFCASSVQGLTAKNIQYFGAGTRLSVL.

CDR3 amino acids: CASSRGTAHSNQPQHF. The CDR3 region has the DNA TGTGCCAGTAGTAGGGGGACAGCCCATAGCAATCAGCCCCAGCATTTT. This sequence joins TRBV19 and TRBJ1-5; 7 bases are a match to TRBD1. V shed 4 bases and J 0 bases; nucleotides not matched to a gene: 6. CDR1 and CDR2 (germline): LNHDA, SQIVND (reference sequence). CDR3 length: 16 amino acids.

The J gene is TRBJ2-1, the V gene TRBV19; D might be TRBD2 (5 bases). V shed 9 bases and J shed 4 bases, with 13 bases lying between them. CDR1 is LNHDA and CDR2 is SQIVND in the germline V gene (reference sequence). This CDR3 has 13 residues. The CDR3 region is CASSGIPYNEQFF. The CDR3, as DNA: TGTGCCAGCTCCGGGATACCGTACAATGAGCAGTTCTTC.

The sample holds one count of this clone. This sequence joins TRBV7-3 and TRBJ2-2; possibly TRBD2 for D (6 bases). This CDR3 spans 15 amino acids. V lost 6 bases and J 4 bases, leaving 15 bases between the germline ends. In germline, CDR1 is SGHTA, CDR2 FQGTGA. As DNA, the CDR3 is TGTGCCAGCAGAGCGCAACCCGGGGGCACCGGGGAGCTGTTTTTT. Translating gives CASRAQPGGTGELFF.

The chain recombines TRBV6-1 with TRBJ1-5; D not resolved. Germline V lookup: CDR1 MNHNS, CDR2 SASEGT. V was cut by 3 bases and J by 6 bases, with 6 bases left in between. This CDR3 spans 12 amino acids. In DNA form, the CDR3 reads TGTGCCAGCAGTGACATGGTTCAGCCCCAGCATTTT. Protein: CASSDMVQPQHF.

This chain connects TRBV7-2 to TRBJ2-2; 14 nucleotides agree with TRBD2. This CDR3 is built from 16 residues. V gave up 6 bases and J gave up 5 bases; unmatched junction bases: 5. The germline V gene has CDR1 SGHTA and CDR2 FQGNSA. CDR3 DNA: TGTGCCAGCAGACCCGGACTAGCGGGGGGTACCGGGGAGCTGTTTTTT. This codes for CASRPGLAGGTGELFF.

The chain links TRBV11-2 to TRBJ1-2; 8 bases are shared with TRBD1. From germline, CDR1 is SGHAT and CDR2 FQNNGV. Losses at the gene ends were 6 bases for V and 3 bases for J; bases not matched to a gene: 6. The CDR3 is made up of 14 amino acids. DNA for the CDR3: TGTGCCAGCAGACGGACAGGGCGGGACTATGGCTACACCTTC. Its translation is CASRRTGRDYGYTF.

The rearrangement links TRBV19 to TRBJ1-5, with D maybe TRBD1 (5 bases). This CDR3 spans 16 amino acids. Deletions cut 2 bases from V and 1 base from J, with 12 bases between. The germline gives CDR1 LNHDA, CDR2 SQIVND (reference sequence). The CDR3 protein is CASSILGERSNQPQHF. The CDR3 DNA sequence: TGTGCCAGTAGTATATTGGGGGAAAGGAGCAATCAGCCCCAGCATTTT.

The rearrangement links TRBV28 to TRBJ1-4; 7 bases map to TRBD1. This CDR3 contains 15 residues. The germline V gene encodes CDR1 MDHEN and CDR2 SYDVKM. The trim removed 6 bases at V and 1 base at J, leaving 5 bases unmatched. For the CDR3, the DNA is TGTGCCAGCAGGTCAGGGGGGGGAACTAATGAAAAACTGTTTTTT. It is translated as CASRSGGGTNEKLFF.

The DNA for the CDR3 is TGTGCCAGCAGCCCCGACCGTGAGACCCAGTACTTC. This translates into CASSPDRETQYF. This rearrangement joins TRBV5-4 to TRBJ2-5; D is undetermined. This CDR3 comprises 12 residues. Per germline, CDR1 SGHNT and CDR2 YYREEE (reference sequence). V gave up 4 bases and J gave up 5 bases, with 9 bases separating them.

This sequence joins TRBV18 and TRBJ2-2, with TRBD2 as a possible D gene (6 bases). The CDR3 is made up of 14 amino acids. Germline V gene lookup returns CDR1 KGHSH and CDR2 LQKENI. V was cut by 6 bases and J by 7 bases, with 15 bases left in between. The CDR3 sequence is CASSRGSAGGELFF. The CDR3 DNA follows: TGTGCCAGCTCTCGGGGGTCCGCAGGCGGGGAGCTGTTTTTT.

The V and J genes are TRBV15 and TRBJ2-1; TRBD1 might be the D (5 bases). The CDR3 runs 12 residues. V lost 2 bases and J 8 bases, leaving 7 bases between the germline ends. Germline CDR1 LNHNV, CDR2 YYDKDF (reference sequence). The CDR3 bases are TGTGCCACCAGCAGACAGGGTTATGAGCAGTTCTTC. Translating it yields CATSRQGYEQFF.

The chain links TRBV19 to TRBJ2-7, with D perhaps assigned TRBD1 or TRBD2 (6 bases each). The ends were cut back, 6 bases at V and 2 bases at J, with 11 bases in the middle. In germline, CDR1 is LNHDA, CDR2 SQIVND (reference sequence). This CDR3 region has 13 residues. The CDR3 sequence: CASREGGTYEQYF. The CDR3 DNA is TGTGCCAGTAGGGAAGGGGGGACCTACGAGCAGTACTTC.

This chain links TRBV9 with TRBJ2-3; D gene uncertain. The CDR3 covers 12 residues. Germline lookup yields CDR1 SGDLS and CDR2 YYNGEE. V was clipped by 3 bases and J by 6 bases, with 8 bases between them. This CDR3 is CASSAGLDTQYF. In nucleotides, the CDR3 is TGTGCCAGCAGCGCCGGTTTGGATACGCAGTATTTT.

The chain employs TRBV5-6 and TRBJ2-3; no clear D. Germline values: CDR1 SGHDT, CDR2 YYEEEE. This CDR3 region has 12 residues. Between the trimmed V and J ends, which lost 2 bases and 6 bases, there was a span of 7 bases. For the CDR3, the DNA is TGTGCCAGCAGCTTTAAACGGGATACGCAGTATTTT. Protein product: CASSFKRDTQYF.

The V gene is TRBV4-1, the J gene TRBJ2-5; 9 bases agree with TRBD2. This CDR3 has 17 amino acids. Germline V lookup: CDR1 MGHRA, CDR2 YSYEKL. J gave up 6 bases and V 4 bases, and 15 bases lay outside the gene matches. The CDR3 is CASSRAEGGTSLKTQYF. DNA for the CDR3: TGCGCCAGCAGCCGCGCGGAGGGGGGGACTAGCTTAAAGACCCAGTACTTC.